This T cell receptor (beta chain) was sequenced for a study of spatial heterogeneity in lung cancer. Study-level background: The approximately 69 donors had untreated early-stage non-small cell lung cancer.

The time point: blood at routine non-recurrence follow-up after resection. Researchers sequenced whole RNA taken from tumor, nontumor lung or frozen PBMC without sorting. Each CDR3 protein is one row after TCRdb ran MiXCR on the 5' RACE reads. Counted here are about 120,000 distinct CDR3 sequences, 12% occurring once; the ten biggest clones make up approximately 17%. The CDR3 loop spans 20 amino acids. Trimming cost V 5 bases and J 0 bases; bases outside gene matches: 14. The V call is TRBV12-3 or TRBV12-4, the J call TRBJ2-6, with 9 bases matching TRBD2. The material was PBMCs, obtained at follow-up. The clonotype was recovered from a male donor with early-stage non-small cell lung cancer. This chain's CDR3 is CASSHKNSGGRYSGANVLTF. CDR3 bases: TGTGCCAGCAGTCACAAGAATAGCGGGGGCCGCTACTCTGGGGCCAACGTCCTGACTTTC.